These 23 T cell receptor beta chains share one sample of origin, sequenced in a study of shared clonotypes between healthy human individuals. This table comes from immunoSEQ multiplex PCR, and its TCRdb copy is limited to in-frame clones, with some not included. The table includes about 1.5 million clones, around 98% detected once. Sequencing was performed on naive CD4+ T cells sorted from blood. Described subset: CD45RA+ positively selected. These receptors were taken from a man younger than 45 in good health.

This chain connects TRBV11-2 to TRBJ2-4; 7 positions match TRBD1. This CDR3 has 14 residues. V was pared by 4 bases and J by 8 bases, with 8 bases of the junction left unmatched. The germline V gene has CDR1 SGHAT and CDR2 FQNNGV. CDR3 sequence: CASSWGQRIDIQYF. CDR3 sequence (DNA): TGTGCCAGCAGCTGGGGACAGAGAATAGACATTCAGTACTTC. Complete variable domain (other parts from reference TRBV11-2 and TRBJ2-4): EAGVAQSPRYKIIEKRQSVAFWCNPISGHATLYWYQQILGQGPKLLIQFQNNGVVDDSQLPKDRFSAERLKGVDSTLKIQPAKLEDSAVYLCASSWGQRIDIQYFGAGTRLSVL.

The chain recombines TRBV7-2 with TRBJ2-3; 11 bases are a match to TRBD2. Germline CDR1 SGHTA, CDR2 FQGNSA. The CDR3 consists of 18 residues. Trimming at V came to 4 bases and at J to 2 bases, leaving 11 bases not matched to a gene. CDR3 DNA: TGTGCCAGCAGCTCCAGCCGGCGACTAGCGGGGAACACAGATACGCAGTATTTT. It translates to CASSSSRRLAGNTDTQYF.

The chain is built from TRBV14 and TRBJ1-3, with no clear D. Trimming left V 0 bases short and J 4 bases short, with 7 bases between. CDR1 and CDR2 (germline): SGHDN, FVKESK. CDR3 size: 14 residues. CDR3 sequence reads: CASSQEFEGNTIYF. In DNA, the CDR3 is TGTGCCAGCAGCCAAGAGTTTGAGGGAAACACCATATATTTT.

V usage is TRBV6-6 and J usage is TRBJ2-1, with D tentatively TRBD1 (5 bases). Trimming took 2 bases from V and 0 from J, leaving 8 bases between them. The germline gives CDR1 MNHNY, CDR2 SVGAGI (reference sequence). The CDR3 loop spans 15 amino acids. This chain's CDR3 is CASSYLTVSYNEQFF. The CDR3 DNA is TGTGCCAGCAGTTACCTGACAGTCTCCTACAATGAGCAGTTCTTC.

The chain links TRBV5-4 to TRBJ2-7; the match to TRBD2 covers 15 bases. Trimming took 4 bases from V and 1 from J; bases not matched to a gene: 9. Germline CDR1 SGHNT, CDR2 YYREEE (reference sequence). The CDR3 is made up of 18 amino acids. The CDR3 loop reads CASSQGGTSGRISYEQYF. The CDR3 DNA reads as TGTGCCAGCAGCCAGGGCGGGACTAGCGGGAGGATTTCCTACGAGCAGTACTTC. The variable domain in full, completed from reference TRBV5-4 and TRBJ2-7, reads ETGVTQSPTHLIKTRGQQVTLRCSSQSGHNTVSWYQQALGQGPQFIFQYYREEENGRGNFPPRFSGLQFPNYSSELNVNALELDDSALYLCASSQGGTSGRISYEQYFGPGTRLTVT.

V gene TRBV5-1 combines with J gene TRBJ1-4; D is possibly TRBD1 (5 bases). The CDR3 extends over 13 amino acids. V lost 5 bases to trimming and J lost 6 bases, with 11 bases between them. Germline values: CDR1 SGHRS, CDR2 YFSETQ. This chain's CDR3 is CASRGTDYEKLFF. CDR3 DNA sequence: TGCGCCAGCAGGGGGACGGATTATGAAAAACTGTTTTTT.

The chain recombines TRBV5-5 with TRBJ2-7; 10 nucleotides match TRBD1. The ends lost 1 base at V and 2 bases at J; junction bases unmatched: 6. The CDR3 covers 16 residues. Per germline, CDR1 SGHKS and CDR2 YYEKEE (reference sequence). Here the CDR3 DNA reads TGTGCCAGCAGCTTGATTTCCGGGACAGGGGCCTACGAGCAGTACTTC. Translating gives CASSLISGTGAYEQYF.

For this clone: The same CDR3 also results from other DNA sequences found in this sample. The V and J genes are TRBV6-4 and TRBJ1-1, with TRBD1 matching over 9 bases. CDR3 length: 13 amino acids. Trimming cost V 5 bases and J 4 bases; bases outside gene matches: 2. The germline gives CDR1 MRHNA, CDR2 SNTAGT. The CDR3 reads CASSPDRGTEAFF. CDR3 DNA sequence: TGTGCCAGCAGTCCGGACAGGGGCACTGAAGCTTTCTTT.

V is TRBV5-1 and J is TRBJ1-1; no clear D gene. The germline V and J ends were trimmed by 1 base and 1 base, with 8 bases remaining between them. This CDR3 is built from 14 residues. Germline V gives CDR1 SGHRS, CDR2 YFSETQ. This CDR3 is CASSLRAENTEAFF. CDR3 bases: TGCGCCAGCAGCTTGAGGGCAGAGAACACTGAAGCTTTCTTT.

The chain couples TRBV29-1 to TRBJ2-5; D might be TRBD2 (6 bases). The germline gives CDR1 SQVTM, CDR2 ANQGSEA. The CDR3 has 12 amino acids. V lost 6 bases and J 5 bases, leaving 13 bases between the germline ends. CDR3 amino acids: CSVDLATETQYF. DNA for the CDR3: TGCAGCGTCGATCTAGCGACCGAGACCCAGTACTTC.

The rearrangement links TRBV7-6 to TRBJ1-3; D not resolved. The germline gives CDR1 SGHVS, CDR2 FNYEAQ. V gave up 1 base and J gave up 0 bases, with 13 bases separating them. CDR3 length: 17 amino acids. The CDR3 DNA reads as TGTGCCAGCAGCTTAGTTGAAACAGTAAACTCTGGAAACACCATATATTTT. Protein product: CASSLVETVNSGNTIYF.

The chain carries TRBV5-1 and TRBJ2-7; D is unclear. The germline V gene has CDR1 SGHRS and CDR2 YFSETQ. The CDR3 loop spans 12 amino acids. Trimming pared 2 bases from V and 5 bases from J, leaving 8 bases between. CDR3 amino acids: CASSLGVHEQYF. CDR3 DNA sequence: TGCGCCAGCAGCTTAGGTGTGCACGAGCAGTACTTC.

This clone came up once. V usage is TRBV14 and J usage is TRBJ2-7; 7 nucleotides line up with TRBD2. The junction had 17 bases not matched to a gene; V was cut back by 0 bases and J by 3 bases. Germline values: CDR1 SGHDN, CDR2 FVKESK. The CDR3 contains 19 residues. CDR3 in DNA: TGTGCCAGCAGCCAAGATTTCAGCTATGGGAGGGGCCCAAACTACGAGCAGTACTTC. Protein sequence: CASSQDFSYGRGPNYEQYF.

The CDR3 is CASSLGMNTEAFF. The CDR3 bases are TGTGCCAGCAGCTTGGGTATGAACACTGAAGCTTTCTTT. The chain is built from TRBV5-6 and TRBJ1-1; no firm D call. This CDR3 contains 13 residues. CDR1 is SGHDT, CDR2 YYEEEE, per germline. Deletions cut 0 bases from V and 0 bases from J, with 3 bases between.

The V call is TRBV6-5, the J call TRBJ1-1; a possible D gene is TRBD1 (6 bases). The germline V gene encodes CDR1 MNHEY and CDR2 SVGAGI. Deletions cut 6 bases from V and 0 bases from J, with 11 bases between. This CDR3 contains 14 residues. CDR3 in DNA: TGTGCCAGCAGAACCGGACAGATGAACACTGAAGCTTTCTTT. Protein sequence: CASRTGQMNTEAFF.

This chain uses TRBV5-4 with TRBJ2-1, with 13 bases that match TRBD2. This CDR3 spans 16 amino acids. The germline V gene encodes CDR1 SGHNT and CDR2 YYREEE (reference sequence). The V segment lost 5 bases and the J segment 5 bases; nucleotides outside the gene matches: 7. CDR3 amino acids: CASRPTSGRAHNEQFF. The DNA of the CDR3 is TGTGCCAGCAGACCAACTAGCGGGAGGGCCCACAATGAGCAGTTCTTC. The whole variable domain, filled in from reference TRBV5-4 and TRBJ2-1, reads ETGVTQSPTHLIKTRGQQVTLRCSSQSGHNTVSWYQQALGQGPQFIFQYYREEENGRGNFPPRFSGLQFPNYSSELNVNALELDDSALYLCASRPTSGRAHNEQFFGPGTRLTVL.

The V gene is TRBV10-3, the J gene TRBJ2-7, with D possibly TRBD1 on 5 matching bases. CDR3 size: 15 residues. CDR1 is ENHRY and CDR2 is SYGVKD in the germline V gene. Trimming stripped 6 bases from V and 2 bases from J, with 17 bases between. The CDR3 coding sequence is TGTGCCATCAGGCCCGATACAGGAAGGGCCTACGAGCAGTACTTC. Its protein is CAIRPDTGRAYEQYF.

On this clone: The identical CDR3 is also encoded by other nucleotide sequences in the sample. The gene calls are TRBV28 and TRBJ1-2, with D perhaps TRBD1 (6 bases). The V end was cut by 6 bases, the J end by 6 bases, with 8 bases between. This CDR3 has 11 amino acids. Germline CDR1 MDHEN, CDR2 SYDVKM. The CDR3: CASRYRDGYTF. Here the CDR3 DNA reads TGTGCCAGCAGATACAGGGATGGCTACACCTTC.

This clone was recorded only once. This chain uses TRBV25-1 with TRBJ1-1; D is ambiguous. Germline CDR1 reads MGHDK; CDR2 reads SYGVNS. V shed 4 bases and J shed 8 bases, with 8 bases lying between them. The CDR3 spans 11 residues. CDR3 sequence (DNA): TGTGCCAGCAGTGTTCAGGCAGAAGCTTTCTTT. Its protein product is CASSVQAEAFF. Variable domain in full (rest from reference TRBV25-1 and TRBJ1-1): EADIYQTPRYLVIGTGKKITLECSQTMGHDKMYWYQQDPGMELHLIHYSYGVNSTEKGDLSSESTVSRIRTEHFPLTLESARPSHTSQYLCASSVQAEAFFGQGTRLTVV.

For the CDR3, the DNA is TGTGCCAGCAGCCCCCTCGGGACGGGGGAGACCCAGTACTTC. It encodes CASSPLGTGETQYF. This chain joins TRBV7-2 and TRBJ2-5; D could derive from TRBD1 or TRBD2 (5 bases each). Deletions cut 5 bases from V and 5 bases from J, with 15 bases between. There are 14 residues in the CDR3. CDR1 SGHTA and CDR2 FQGNSA come from the germline V gene.

This chain links TRBV28 with TRBJ2-5, with D possibly being TRBD1 (7 bases). V was pared by 1 base and J by 0 bases, with 21 bases between. Looked up from germline, CDR1 is MDHEN and CDR2 is SYDVKM. This CDR3 is built from 19 residues. The CDR3, as DNA: TGTGCCAGCAGTTTATCCTTGCGTGCAGGGGGGAGGTACCAAGAGACCCAGTACTTC. Translated, it gives CASSLSLRAGGRYQETQYF.

The gene calls are TRBV29-1 and TRBJ2-5, with unresolved D. V was pared by 6 bases and J by 1 base, with 12 bases between. Germline V lookup: CDR1 SQVTM, CDR2 ANQGSEA. This CDR3 region has 13 residues. The CDR3 DNA reads as TGCAGCGTCTCGCCTGGGGTCCAAGAGACCCAGTACTTC. Its protein product is CSVSPGVQETQYF. The variable domain in full, with the rest retrieved from reference TRBV29-1 and TRBJ2-5, is SAVISQKPSRDICQRGTSLTIQCQVDSQVTMMFWYRQQPGQSLTLIATANQGSEATYESGFVIDKFPISRPNLTFSTLTVSNMSPEDSSIYLCSVSPGVQETQYFGPGTRLLVL.

V is TRBV28 and J is TRBJ2-2; D is possibly TRBD2 (6 bases). V was cut by 5 bases and J by 0 bases, with 10 bases left in between. Germline loops: CDR1 MDHEN, CDR2 SYDVKM. The CDR3 length is 15 residues. CDR3 sequence reads: CASSAGPTNTGELFF. In nucleotides, the CDR3 is TGTGCCAGCAGTGCGGGACCGACGAACACCGGGGAGCTGTTTTTT.